The source of this T cell receptor (beta chain) is a study of regulatory T cells in long-lasting Graves disease. At least ten counts were recorded for this clonotype. Germline lookup yields CDR1 WNHNN and CDR2 SYGVQD (reference sequence). This CDR3 has 13 amino acids. The V end was cut by 5 bases, the J end by 4 bases, with 11 bases between. This sample's time point: newly diagnosed GD, antithyroid drugs for less than 3 months. PBMC RNA was the source of the TCR library. Arm-PCR of CDR3 regions and iRepertoire HTBI primers were used to build TCR beta libraries. TCRdb fed the multiplex PCR reads into MiXCR, producing one record per CDR3 protein. This sample has 500,000 to 700,000 distinct CDR3 sequences; about 16% occur once, and the top ten carry approximately 18%. These same data were also listed under a study on T cells in Graves' hyperthyroidism and ophthalmopathy.

The receptor's source is a woman in her 30s with Graves disease. Specimen: peripheral blood mononuclear cells (PBMCs), collected at new diagnosis, from a patient treated with antithyroid drugs. The V gene is TRBV10-1, the J gene TRBJ2-5; perhaps TRBD2 as D (5 bases). CDR3 nucleotides: TGCGCCAGCAGTACCGGGAAGATAGAGACCCAGTACTTC. It translates to CASSTGKIETQYF.